This T cell receptor (beta chain) was sequenced during a study of cytomegalovirus exposure and HLA in healthy donors. Findings and caveats of the study: Later analysis demonstrated an association between a missense DCLRE1C variant and TCR beta V- and J-gene trimming. Among TCR beta chains of equal frequency, HLA-associated ones were more clonally expanded in a later analysis. Overall, roughly 150 TCR beta chains were annotated as cytomegalovirus-associated.

In regard to this clone: Its specificity is not known.

Use of 60 Vbeta and 13 Jbeta primers characterized the PCR. Sequencing used immunoSEQ multiplex PCR; TCRdb keeps in-frame clones, though not all of them. This sample yields over 120,000 clones, of which more than 75% are seen a single time; 2% to 2.5% belongs to the top ten. The sequence came from a woman in her late teens or twenties in good health and CMV-seropositive. Specimen: PBMCs.

CDR3: CASSDRPMTGGTGELFF. The CDR3 DNA reads TGTGCCAGCAGTGACCGGCCAATGACAGGGGGCACCGGGGAGCTGTTTTTT. The chain joins TRBV6-1 to TRBJ2-2, with 9 bases matching TRBD1. Germline lookup yields CDR1 MNHNS and CDR2 SASEGT. V was clipped by 3 bases and J by 4 bases; unmatched bases: 9. This CDR3 has 17 amino acids.